The 28 T cell receptor beta chains in this list originate from one sample, sequenced in a study of shared clonotypes between healthy human individuals. Produced via immunoSEQ multiplex PCR; TCRdb's table is partial and in-frame only. The sample lists about 490,000 clones, roughly 80% occurring once. The sequencing sample was made of PBMCs. The receptors were gathered from a middle-aged woman in good health. Some clones in this sample may be carry-over from other donors' samples.

This sequence joins TRBV6-5 and TRBJ2-3; no clear D. V was trimmed by 0 bases and J by 4 bases, leaving 8 bases between them. This CDR3 region has 14 residues. The germline CDR1 and CDR2 sequences are MNHEY and SVGAGI. CDR3 nucleotide sequence: TGTGCCAGCAGTTACTCGAGATTTCCAGATACGCAGTATTTT. Amino acid sequence: CASSYSRFPDTQYF.

This rearrangement joins TRBV27 to TRBJ2-7, with D unresolved. Trimming removed 2 bases from V and 0 bases from J, with 14 bases in between. Germline V lookup: CDR1 MNHEY, CDR2 SMNVEV (reference sequence). This CDR3 has 16 amino acids. The chain's CDR3 is CASSLIGRETSYEQYF. The DNA for the CDR3 is TGTGCCAGCAGTTTAATAGGCAGAGAGACCTCCTACGAGCAGTACTTC.

The table lists this clone with a few counts. The rearrangement uses TRBV2 and TRBJ2-7; tentatively, D is TRBD2 (5 bases). Trimming left V 6 bases short and J 2 bases short, with 11 bases between. The CDR3 loop spans 13 amino acids. Per the germline V gene, CDR1 is SNHLY and CDR2 is FYNNEI. The CDR3 is CASRGAEPYEQYF. The CDR3 DNA sequence: TGTGCCAGCAGAGGAGCGGAGCCCTACGAGCAGTACTTC.

The genes are TRBV7-6 and TRBJ2-3, with D maybe TRBD2 (7 bases). CDR1 is SGHVS, CDR2 FNYEAQ, per germline. The CDR3 loop spans 16 amino acids. V lost 1 base and J lost 0, with 11 bases in between. CDR3 residues: CASSLGAGTSTDTQYF. The CDR3 DNA reads TGTGCCAGCAGCTTAGGAGCGGGGACAAGCACAGATACGCAGTATTTT.

The rearrangement uses TRBV5-5 and TRBJ2-7; 15 positions match TRBD2. The ends lost 4 bases at V and 6 bases at J; junction bases unmatched: 8. The CDR3 sequence is 16 residues long. CDR1 is SGHKS and CDR2 is YYEKEE in the germline V gene (reference sequence). The CDR3 here is CASSHAGTSGRSEQYF. The DNA of the CDR3 is TGTGCCAGCAGCCATGCCGGGACTAGCGGGAGGAGCGAGCAGTACTTC.

In nucleotides, the CDR3 is TGTGCCAGCAGTTTGGAGGGCCAGCCCCAGCATTTT. Residues: CASSLEGQPQHF. The chain links TRBV28 to TRBJ1-5; no definite D call. The CDR3 spans 12 residues. The V gene's germline CDR1 is MDHEN and CDR2 SYDVKM. Trimming cost V 3 bases and J 7 bases, with 7 bases left between them.

This rearrangement joins TRBV11-2 to TRBJ2-7, with TRBD2 identical over 11 bases. The CDR3 is 17 residues long. Germline CDR1 reads SGHAT; CDR2 reads FQNNGV. V trimming: 1 base; J trimming: 4 bases; junction bases outside the gene matches: 9. The CDR3 DNA reads TGTGCCAGCAGCTTAGGACTAGCGGGACAGGGCCGTTACGAGCAGTACTTC. Encoded protein: CASSLGLAGQGRYEQYF.

The J gene is TRBJ2-2, the V gene TRBV6-5, with D possibly matching TRBD1 (5 bases). The CDR3 runs to 15 residues. Germline CDR1 and CDR2: MNHEY and SVGAGI. The V end was cut by 0 bases, the J end by 2 bases, with 7 bases between. The CDR3 nucleotides read TGTGCCAGCAGTTACTCAGGGGTTAACACCGGGGAGCTGTTTTTT. Translated, it gives CASSYSGVNTGELFF.

CDR3 sequence (DNA): TGTGCCAGCACCCAAGTGGGGGTGAGAACGGAAAGCTCCTACGAGCAGTACTTC. It specifies CASTQVGVRTESSYEQYF. The J gene is TRBJ2-5, the V gene TRBV28; D possibly uses TRBD1 or TRBD2 (5 bases each). Judging by the DNA end, TRBJ2-7 fits better; the J call may be wrong. This CDR3 is 18 amino acids long. Per the germline V gene, CDR1 is MDHEN and CDR2 is SYDVKM.

The genes are TRBV28 and TRBJ1-1; TRBD1 aligns across 7 bases. CDR1 and CDR2 from the germline V gene are MDHEN and SYDVKM. The CDR3 extends over 16 amino acids. The V segment lost 3 bases and the J segment 1 base; nucleotides outside the gene matches: 8. Written as DNA, the CDR3 is TGTGCCAGCAGTTTCCCCCGAGGGACAGAGAACACTGAAGCTTTCTTT. As protein: CASSFPRGTENTEAFF. Filled out from reference TRBV28 and TRBJ1-1, the complete variable domain reads DVKVTQSSRYLVKRTGEKVFLECVQDMDHENMFWYRQDPGLGLRLIYFSYDVKMKEKGDIPEGYSVSREKKERFSLILESASTNQTSMYLCASSFPRGTENTEAFFGQGTRLTVV.

The chain joins TRBV6-5 to TRBJ2-7; tentatively, D is TRBD2 (6 bases). The V end lost 6 bases, the J end lost 3 bases, and 15 bases lay between the germline ends. The CDR3 loop spans 14 amino acids. Germline-derived CDR1 and CDR2 are MNHEY and SVGAGI. CDR3 sequence: CASSPFAEGYEQYF. The CDR3 region has the DNA TGTGCCAGCAGCCCGTTTGCGGAGGGCTACGAGCAGTACTTC.

The chain has TRBV7-2 and TRBJ2-5; tentative D call: TRBD1 (7 bases). This CDR3 comprises 15 residues. Trimming took off 2 bases at V and 13 bases at J, with 23 bases between the two ends. Germline V gene sequence: CDR1 SGHTA, CDR2 FQGNSA. For the CDR3, the DNA is TGTGCCAGCAGCTTATCTTCGCAGGGGGGTAGCCACAGGTACTTC. Its protein product is CASSLSSQGGSHRYF.

This clone was counted between two and nine times. V usage is TRBV28 and J usage is TRBJ1-1; D possibly corresponds to TRBD1 (6 bases). Trimming stripped 3 bases from V and 4 bases from J, with 6 bases between. Germline values: CDR1 MDHEN, CDR2 SYDVKM. The CDR3 length is 12 residues. The CDR3 region is CASSLGATEAFF. CDR3 nucleotides: TGTGCCAGCAGTTTGGGGGCCACTGAAGCTTTCTTT. The full variable domain, in which reference TRBV28 and TRBJ1-1 provide the parts outside the CDR3, is DVKVTQSSRYLVKRTGEKVFLECVQDMDHENMFWYRQDPGLGLRLIYFSYDVKMKEKGDIPEGYSVSREKKERFSLILESASTNQTSMYLCASSLGATEAFFGQGTRLTVV.

The V gene is TRBV2, the J gene TRBJ1-1; D is undetermined. Trimming cost V 6 bases and J 0 bases, with 8 bases left between them. Germline CDR1 SNHLY, CDR2 FYNNEI. The CDR3 is made up of 13 amino acids. The CDR3 nucleotides are TGTGCCAGCAGCTCCCTGATGAACACTGAAGCTTTCTTT. Amino acid sequence: CASSSLMNTEAFF. The full variable domain, its missing parts supplied by reference TRBV2 and TRBJ1-1, is EPEVTQTPSHQVTQMGQEVILRCVPISNHLYFYWYRQILGQKVEFLVSFYNNEISEKSEIFDDQFSVERPDGSNFTLKIRSTKLEDSAMYFCASSSLMNTEAFFGQGTRLTVV.

The chain recombines TRBV5-1 with TRBJ2-1; 15 nucleotides align to TRBD2. CDR1 SGHRS and CDR2 YFSETQ come from the germline V gene. The CDR3 extends over 20 amino acids. Trimming removed 4 bases from V and 4 bases from J; junction bases left unmatched: 15. The CDR3 reads CASSASRTSGRVFGYNEQFF. The CDR3 DNA follows: TGCGCCAGCAGCGCCTCCCGGACTAGCGGGAGGGTGTTTGGTTACAATGAGCAGTTCTTC. The full variable domain, completed using reference TRBV5-1 and TRBJ2-1, is KAGVTQTPRYLIKTRGQQVTLSCSPISGHRSVSWYQQTPGQGLQFLFEYFSETQRNKGNFPGRFSGRQFSNSRSEMNVSTLELGDSALYLCASSASRTSGRVFGYNEQFFGPGTRLTVL.

The rearrangement uses TRBV6-5 and TRBJ2-3; TRBD1 agrees at 8 bases. This CDR3 spans 15 amino acids. Germline V lookup: CDR1 MNHEY, CDR2 SVGAGI. Germline trimming cut 5 bases from V and 0 bases from J; bases unmatched to any gene: 4. CDR3 coding DNA: TGTGCCAGCAGTGCCAGGACAGGGAGCACAGATACGCAGTATTTT. Its protein is CASSARTGSTDTQYF.

The chain recombines TRBV15 with TRBJ2-7; 10 positions match TRBD2. Germline values: CDR1 LNHNV, CDR2 YYDKDF (reference sequence). The CDR3 runs to 14 residues. The V segment lost 6 bases and the J segment 0 bases; nucleotides outside the gene matches: 2. This CDR3 is CATRTSGLSYEQYF. In DNA, the CDR3 is TGTGCCACCAGGACTAGCGGGCTCTCCTACGAGCAGTACTTC.

V and J are TRBV30 and TRBJ1-3; tentatively, D is TRBD1 (5 bases). The V end lost 2 bases, the J end lost 2 bases, and 13 bases lay between the germline ends. The CDR3 contains 15 residues. Germline-derived CDR1 and CDR2 are GTSNPN and SVGIG (reference sequence). The CDR3 protein is CAWSPGDVTGNTIYF. The CDR3 DNA reads as TGTGCCTGGAGTCCCGGGGACGTCACTGGAAACACCATATATTTT.

The rearrangement uses TRBV29-1 and TRBJ2-7, with D possibly called TRBD1 or TRBD2 (5 bases each). Trimming took 4 bases from V and 4 from J, leaving 14 bases between them. Germline CDR1 and CDR2: SQVTM and ANQGSEA. The CDR3 has 13 amino acids. CDR3 amino acids: CSVVRDGVYEQYF. CDR3 sequence (DNA): TGCAGCGTTGTAAGGGACGGTGTATACGAGCAGTACTTC.

The genes are TRBV11-2 and TRBJ2-3, with a tentative D call TRBD1 (6 bases). CDR1 SGHAT and CDR2 FQNNGV come from the germline V gene. With 2 bases removed from V and 4 bases from J, the gap between germline ends came to 10 bases. CDR3 length: 14 residues. CDR3 region: CASSLSRGADTQYF. DNA of the CDR3: TGTGCCAGCAGCTTAAGCAGGGGAGCAGATACGCAGTATTTT.

This clone has a single count. The genes are TRBV2 and TRBJ1-4; D unresolved. Germline CDR1 and CDR2: SNHLY and FYNNEI. The length of the CDR3 is 15 residues. Trimming removed 5 bases at V and 2 bases at J, with 12 bases between. CDR3 bases: TGTGCCAGCAGTTTTCAAGGGTGGACTAATGAAAAACTGTTTTTT. This codes for CASSFQGWTNEKLFF.

The rearrangement joins TRBV28 to TRBJ1-5; D remains unclear. This CDR3 comprises 14 residues. Germline V gives CDR1 MDHEN, CDR2 SYDVKM. The V gene lost 2 bases and the J gene lost 3 bases, with 8 bases spanning the gap. In DNA, the CDR3 is TGTGCCAGCAGTTTAGGGCAAAACAATCAGCCCCAGCATTTT. Protein product: CASSLGQNNQPQHF. The full variable domain, completed using reference TRBV28 and TRBJ1-5, is DVKVTQSSRYLVKRTGEKVFLECVQDMDHENMFWYRQDPGLGLRLIYFSYDVKMKEKGDIPEGYSVSREKKERFSLILESASTNQTSMYLCASSLGQNNQPQHFGDGTRLSIL.

The chain has TRBV7-2 and TRBJ2-2; 10 positions match TRBD2. The J segment lost 7 bases and the V segment lost 5 bases, leaving 7 bases of the junction unmatched. CDR3 length: 15 residues. Germline assignment: CDR1 SGHTA and CDR2 FQGNSA. CDR3 DNA sequence: TGTGCCAGCAGCCGGACTAGCGGTCCGGGCGGGGAGCTGTTTTTT. This encodes CASSRTSGPGGELFF. Using reference TRBV7-2 and TRBJ2-2 for the parts outside the CDR3, the full variable domain is GAGVSQSPSNKVTEKGKDVELRCDPISGHTALYWYRQSLGQGLEFLIYFQGNSAPDKSGLPSDRFSAERTGGSVSTLTIQRTQQEDSAVYLCASSRTSGPGGELFFGEGSRLTVL.

The chain has TRBV18 and TRBJ2-2; 10 bases are a match to TRBD1. The CDR3 covers 15 residues. Trimming removed 5 bases from V and 6 bases from J; junction bases left unmatched: 6. Germline CDR1 is KGHSH and CDR2 is LQKENI. The chain's CDR3 is CASSTGTGEAGELFF. The DNA for the CDR3 is TGTGCCAGCTCAACCGGGACAGGGGAGGCCGGGGAGCTGTTTTTT.

The chain is built from TRBV6-6 and TRBJ2-1; TRBD1 matches 7 bases. Germline CDR1 and CDR2: MNHNY and SVGAGI (reference sequence). With V trimmed by 4 bases and J by 7 bases, 4 bases remained unmatched. The CDR3 consists of 13 residues. CDR3 region: CASSSRTGNEQFF. CDR3 nucleotide sequence: TGTGCCAGCAGTTCCCGGACAGGAAATGAGCAGTTCTTC.

This clone was seen a handful of times. The rearrangement links TRBV10-3 to TRBJ2-7; 10 positions match TRBD2. The CDR3 extends over 15 amino acids. V shed 6 bases, J shed 4 bases, and the junction held 9 bases outside the gene matches. Looked up from germline, CDR1 is ENHRY and CDR2 is SYGVKD. The CDR3 protein is CAISFTSGNKYEQYF. For the CDR3, the DNA is TGTGCCATCAGCTTTACTAGCGGGAATAAGTACGAGCAGTACTTC.

The chain's CDR3 is CASSLRAGSTDTQYF. The CDR3, as DNA: TGTGCCAGCAGCTTACGGGCCGGATCCACAGATACGCAGTATTTT. This chain joins TRBV7-9 and TRBJ2-3, with D hard to call. V shed 2 bases and J shed 2 bases, with 11 bases lying between them. CDR1 is SEHNR, CDR2 FQNEAQ, per germline (reference sequence). This CDR3 spans 15 amino acids. The whole variable domain, remainder taken from reference TRBV7-9 and TRBJ2-3, is DTGVSQNPRHKITKRGQNVTFRCDPISEHNRLYWYRQTLGQGPEFLTYFQNEAQLEKSRLLSDRFSAERPKGSFSTLEIQRTEQGDSAMYLCASSLRAGSTDTQYFGPGTRLTVL.

This clone was counted many times. V and J are TRBV6-4 and TRBJ2-1; D is undetermined. The CDR3 sequence is 16 residues long. Trimming cost V 3 bases and J 0 bases, with 12 bases left between them. Germline V gene lookup returns CDR1 MRHNA and CDR2 SNTAGT. This CDR3 is CASSESVDRSYNEQFF. The CDR3, as DNA: TGTGCCAGCAGTGAATCCGTCGATCGCTCCTACAATGAGCAGTTCTTC.